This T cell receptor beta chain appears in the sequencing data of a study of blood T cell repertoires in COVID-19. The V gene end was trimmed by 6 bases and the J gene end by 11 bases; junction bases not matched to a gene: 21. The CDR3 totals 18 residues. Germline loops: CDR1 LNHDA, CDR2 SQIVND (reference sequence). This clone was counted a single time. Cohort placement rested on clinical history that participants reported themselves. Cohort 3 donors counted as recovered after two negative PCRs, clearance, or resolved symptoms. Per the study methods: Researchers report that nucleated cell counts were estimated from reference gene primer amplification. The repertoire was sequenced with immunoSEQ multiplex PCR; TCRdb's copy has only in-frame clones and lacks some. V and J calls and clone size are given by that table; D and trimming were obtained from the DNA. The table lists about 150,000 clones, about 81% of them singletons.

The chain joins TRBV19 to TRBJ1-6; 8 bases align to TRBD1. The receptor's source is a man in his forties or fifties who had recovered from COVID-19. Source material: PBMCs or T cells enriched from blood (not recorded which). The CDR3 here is CASSPPQIETGVAAPLHF. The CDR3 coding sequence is TGTGCCAGTAGCCCGCCGCAAATAGAGACAGGGGTAGCCGCACCCCTCCACTTT.